This record concerns one TCR beta chain sequence. Its antigen is not known. The sample originates from a study of cytomegalovirus exposure and HLA in healthy donors. In the PCR, 60 Vbeta and 13 Jbeta primers were used. Here immunoSEQ multiplex PCR was the method, and the copy in TCRdb shows in-frame clones only, minus some. This table has about 89,000 clones, roughly 66% appearing once. The study, taken as a whole, reports: Presence/absence analyses treated sequencing depth as roughly uniform across donors. An observed cluster of highly shared sequence variants was recorded as a likely sequencing artifact.

Trimming cost V 6 bases and J 5 bases, with 18 bases left between them. From germline, CDR1 is SGDLS and CDR2 YYNGEE. The CDR3 consists of 14 residues. Source material: PBMCs. The rearrangement links TRBV9 to TRBJ2-7; the D is unclear. The receptor comes from a young man in good health and CMV-seronegative. The CDR3 is CASNPPPGHHEQYF. The CDR3 DNA sequence: TGTGCCAGCAACCCGCCCCCCGGTCATCACGAGCAGTACTTC.